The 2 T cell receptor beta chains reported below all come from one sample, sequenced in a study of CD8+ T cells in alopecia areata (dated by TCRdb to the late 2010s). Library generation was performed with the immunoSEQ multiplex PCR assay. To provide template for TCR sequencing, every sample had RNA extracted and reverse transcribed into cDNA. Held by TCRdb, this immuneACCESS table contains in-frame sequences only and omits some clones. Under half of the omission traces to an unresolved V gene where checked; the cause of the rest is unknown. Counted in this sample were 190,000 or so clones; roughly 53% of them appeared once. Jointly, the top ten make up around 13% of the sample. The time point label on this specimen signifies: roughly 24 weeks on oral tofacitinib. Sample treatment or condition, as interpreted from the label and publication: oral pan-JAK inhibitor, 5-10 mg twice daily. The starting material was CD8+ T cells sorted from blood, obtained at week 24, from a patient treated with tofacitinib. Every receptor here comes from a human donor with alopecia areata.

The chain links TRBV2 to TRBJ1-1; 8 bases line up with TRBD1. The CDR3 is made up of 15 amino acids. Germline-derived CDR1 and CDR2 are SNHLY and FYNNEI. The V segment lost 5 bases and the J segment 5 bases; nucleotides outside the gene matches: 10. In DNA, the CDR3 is TGTGCCAGCAGTCCTTGGACAGGGCGGAGGACTGAAGCTTTCTTT. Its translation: CASSPWTGRRTEAFF.

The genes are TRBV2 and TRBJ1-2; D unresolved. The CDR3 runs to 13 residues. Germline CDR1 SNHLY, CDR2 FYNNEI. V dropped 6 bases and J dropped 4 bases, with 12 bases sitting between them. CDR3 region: CASRITESYGYTF. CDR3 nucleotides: TGTGCCAGCAGGATTACAGAGAGCTATGGCTACACCTTC. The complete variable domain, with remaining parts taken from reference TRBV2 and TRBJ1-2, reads EPEVTQTPSHQVTQMGQEVILRCVPISNHLYFYWYRQILGQKVEFLVSFYNNEISEKSEIFDDQFSVERPDGSNFTLKIRSTKLEDSAMYFCASRITESYGYTFGSGTRLTVV.